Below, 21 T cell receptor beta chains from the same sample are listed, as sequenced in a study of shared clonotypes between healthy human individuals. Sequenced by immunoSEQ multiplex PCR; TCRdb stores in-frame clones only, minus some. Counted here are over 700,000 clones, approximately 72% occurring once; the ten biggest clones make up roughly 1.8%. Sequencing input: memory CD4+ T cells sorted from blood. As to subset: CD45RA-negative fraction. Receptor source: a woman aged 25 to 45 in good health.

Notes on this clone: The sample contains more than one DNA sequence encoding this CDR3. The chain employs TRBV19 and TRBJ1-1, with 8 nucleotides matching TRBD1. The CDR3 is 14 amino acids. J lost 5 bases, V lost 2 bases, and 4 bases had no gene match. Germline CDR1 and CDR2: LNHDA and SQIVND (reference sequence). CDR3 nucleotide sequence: TGTGCCAGTAGTATACAGGGGGCAGGGACTGAAGCTTTCTTT. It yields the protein CASSIQGAGTEAFF.

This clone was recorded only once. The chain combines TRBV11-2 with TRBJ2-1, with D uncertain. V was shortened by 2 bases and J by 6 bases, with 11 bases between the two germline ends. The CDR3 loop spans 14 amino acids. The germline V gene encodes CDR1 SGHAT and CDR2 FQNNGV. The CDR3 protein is CASSLSRGSNEQFF. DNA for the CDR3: TGTGCCAGCAGCTTATCTCGCGGATCCAATGAGCAGTTCTTC.

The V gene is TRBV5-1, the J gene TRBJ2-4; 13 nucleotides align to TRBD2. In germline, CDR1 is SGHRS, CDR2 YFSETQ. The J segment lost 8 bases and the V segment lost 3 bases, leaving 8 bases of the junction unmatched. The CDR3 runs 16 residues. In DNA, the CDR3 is TGCGCCAGCAGCTCGCGGACTAGCGGGAGTATGCACATTCAGTACTTC. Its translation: CASSSRTSGSMHIQYF.

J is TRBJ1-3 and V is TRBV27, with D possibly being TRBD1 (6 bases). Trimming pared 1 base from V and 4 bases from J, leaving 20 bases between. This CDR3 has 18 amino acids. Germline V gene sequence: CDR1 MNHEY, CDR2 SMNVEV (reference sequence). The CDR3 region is CASSLFGAQQGTGNTIYF. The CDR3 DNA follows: TGTGCCAGCAGTTTATTTGGGGCCCAACAGGGCACGGGAAACACCATATATTTT.

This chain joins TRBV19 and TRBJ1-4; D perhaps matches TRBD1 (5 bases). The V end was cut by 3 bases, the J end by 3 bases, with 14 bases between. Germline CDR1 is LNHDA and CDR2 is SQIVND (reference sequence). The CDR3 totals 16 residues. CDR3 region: CASSIGQGGPNEKLFF. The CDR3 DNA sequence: TGTGCCAGTAGTATCGGCCAGGGCGGACCTAATGAAAAACTGTTTTTT. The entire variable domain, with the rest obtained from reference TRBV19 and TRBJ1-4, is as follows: DGGITQSPKYLFRKEGQNVTLSCEQNLNHDAMYWYRQDPGQGLRLIYYSQIVNDFQKGDIAEGYSVSREKKESFPLTVTSAQKNPTAFYLCASSIGQGGPNEKLFFGSGTQLSVL.

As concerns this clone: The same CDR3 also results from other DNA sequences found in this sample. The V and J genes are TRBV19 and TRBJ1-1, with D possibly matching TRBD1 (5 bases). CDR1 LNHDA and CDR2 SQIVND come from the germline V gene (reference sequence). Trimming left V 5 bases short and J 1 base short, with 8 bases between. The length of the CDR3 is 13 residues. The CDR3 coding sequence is TGTGCCAGTAGTCGACAGCCGAACACTGAAGCTTTCTTT. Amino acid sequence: CASSRQPNTEAFF.

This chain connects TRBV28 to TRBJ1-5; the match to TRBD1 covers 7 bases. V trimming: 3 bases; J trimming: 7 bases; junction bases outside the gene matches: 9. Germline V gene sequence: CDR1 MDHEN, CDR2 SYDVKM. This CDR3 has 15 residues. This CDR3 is CASSLKDRFVQPQHF. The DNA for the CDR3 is TGTGCCAGCAGTTTGAAGGACAGGTTTGTCCAGCCCCAGCATTTT.

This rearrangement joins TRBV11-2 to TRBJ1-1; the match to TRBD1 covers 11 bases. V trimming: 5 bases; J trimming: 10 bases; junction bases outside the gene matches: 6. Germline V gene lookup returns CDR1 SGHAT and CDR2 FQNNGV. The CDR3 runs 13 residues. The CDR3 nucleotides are TGTGCCAGCAGCGTCACCGGGACAGGGGGAGCTTTCTTT. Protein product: CASSVTGTGGAFF.

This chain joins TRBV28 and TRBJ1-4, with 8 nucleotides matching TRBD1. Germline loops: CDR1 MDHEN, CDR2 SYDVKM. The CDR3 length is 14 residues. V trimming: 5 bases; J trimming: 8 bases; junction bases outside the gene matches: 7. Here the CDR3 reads CASSLRTGREKLFF. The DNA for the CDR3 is TGTGCCAGCAGTCTCAGGACAGGGCGAGAAAAACTGTTTTTT.

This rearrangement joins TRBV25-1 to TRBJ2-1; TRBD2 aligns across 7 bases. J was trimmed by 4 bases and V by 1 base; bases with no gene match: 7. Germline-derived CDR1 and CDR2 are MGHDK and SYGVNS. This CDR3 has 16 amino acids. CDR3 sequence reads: CASSESEGGPYNEQFF. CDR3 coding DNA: TGTGCCAGCAGTGAATCCGAGGGAGGGCCTTACAATGAGCAGTTCTTC.

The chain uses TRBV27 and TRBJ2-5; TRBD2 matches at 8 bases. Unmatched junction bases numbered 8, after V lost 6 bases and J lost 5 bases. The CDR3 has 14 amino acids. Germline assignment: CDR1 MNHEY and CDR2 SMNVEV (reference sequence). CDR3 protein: CASRQQRESETQYF. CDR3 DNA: TGTGCCAGCAGGCAACAGCGGGAGTCCGAGACCCAGTACTTC.

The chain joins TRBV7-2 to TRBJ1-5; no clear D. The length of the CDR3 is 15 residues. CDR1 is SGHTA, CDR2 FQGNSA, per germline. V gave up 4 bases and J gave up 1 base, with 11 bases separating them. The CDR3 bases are TGTGCCAGCAGCTCAATAGCCACGAGCAATCAGCCCCAGCATTTT. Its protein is CASSSIATSNQPQHF.

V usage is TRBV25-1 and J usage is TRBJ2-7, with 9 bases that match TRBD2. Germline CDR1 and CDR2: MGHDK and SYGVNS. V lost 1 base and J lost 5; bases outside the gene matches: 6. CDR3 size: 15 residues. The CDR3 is CASSELAGGRNEQYF. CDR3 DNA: TGTGCCAGCAGTGAATTGGCGGGAGGGAGGAACGAGCAGTACTTC.

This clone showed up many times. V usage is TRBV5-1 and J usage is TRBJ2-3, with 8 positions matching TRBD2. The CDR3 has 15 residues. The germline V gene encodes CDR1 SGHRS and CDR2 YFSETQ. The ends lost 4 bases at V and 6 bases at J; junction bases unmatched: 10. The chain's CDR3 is CASSPRAGVADTQYF. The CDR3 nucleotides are TGCGCCAGCAGCCCGAGAGCGGGAGTTGCTGATACGCAGTATTTT.

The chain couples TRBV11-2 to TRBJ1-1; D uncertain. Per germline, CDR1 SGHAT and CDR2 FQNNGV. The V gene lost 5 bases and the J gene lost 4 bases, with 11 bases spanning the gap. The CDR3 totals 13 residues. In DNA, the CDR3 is TGTGCCAGCAGCAACGACCGACTCACTGAAGCTTTCTTT. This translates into CASSNDRLTEAFF.

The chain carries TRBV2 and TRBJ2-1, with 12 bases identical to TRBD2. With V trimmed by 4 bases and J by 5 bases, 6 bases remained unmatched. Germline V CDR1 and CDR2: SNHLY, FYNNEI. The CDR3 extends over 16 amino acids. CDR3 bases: TGTGCCAGCAGTGCTGTTGGACTAGCGGGGAACAATGAGCAGTTCTTC. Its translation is CASSAVGLAGNNEQFF.

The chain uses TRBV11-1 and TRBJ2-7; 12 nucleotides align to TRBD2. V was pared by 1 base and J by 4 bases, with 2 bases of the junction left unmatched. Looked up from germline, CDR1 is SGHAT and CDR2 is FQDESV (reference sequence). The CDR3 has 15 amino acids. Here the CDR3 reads CASSLETSGSYEQYF. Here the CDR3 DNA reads TGTGCCAGCAGCTTAGAGACTAGCGGGAGTTACGAGCAGTACTTC.

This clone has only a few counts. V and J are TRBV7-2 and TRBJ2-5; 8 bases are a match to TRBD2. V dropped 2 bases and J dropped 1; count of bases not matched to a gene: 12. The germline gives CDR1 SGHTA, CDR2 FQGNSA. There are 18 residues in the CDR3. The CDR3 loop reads CASSLWAGATSGQETQYF. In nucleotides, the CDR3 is TGTGCCAGCAGCTTATGGGCAGGAGCTACTAGCGGCCAAGAGACCCAGTACTTC.

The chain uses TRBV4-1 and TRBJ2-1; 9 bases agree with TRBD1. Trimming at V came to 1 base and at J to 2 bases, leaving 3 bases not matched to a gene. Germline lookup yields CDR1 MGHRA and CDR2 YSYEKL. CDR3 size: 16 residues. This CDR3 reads CASSQARTGAYNEQFF. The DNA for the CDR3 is TGCGCCAGCAGCCAAGCCCGGACAGGGGCCTACAATGAGCAGTTCTTC.

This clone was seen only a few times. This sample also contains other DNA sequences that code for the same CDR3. The CDR3, as DNA: TGTGCCAGCAGCTTAGGGCAGGGAAGGGAAAAACTGTTTTTT. Translation: CASSLGQGREKLFF. The chain combines TRBV7-9 with TRBJ1-4, with D maybe TRBD1 (5 bases). Germline CDR1 is SEHNR and CDR2 is FQNEAQ (reference sequence). Deletions cut 1 base from V and 8 bases from J, with 11 bases between. This CDR3 is 14 amino acids long.

CDR3 bases: TGTGCCAGCAGGGACACCTCAAGGGAGGGTGCTGAAAAACTGTTTTTT. Its protein product is CASRDTSREGAEKLFF. This chain connects TRBV6-6 to TRBJ1-4; D possibly corresponds to TRBD1 (5 bases). Trimming shortened V by 6 bases and J by 7 bases, and 21 bases separated the two germline ends. CDR1 is MNHNY and CDR2 is SVGAGI in the germline V gene (reference sequence). The CDR3 totals 16 residues.